This TCR beta chain was captured by sequencing in a study of T-cell reconstitution after alpha-beta-depleted transplantation in children. Unique molecular identifiers were incorporated when the TCRbeta library was constructed. TCRdb passed the PCR reads through MiXCR, listing each CDR3 protein once. The sample yields hundreds of thousands of distinct CDR3 sequences, about a tenth seen once. Germline assignment: CDR1 SGHVS and CDR2 FNYEAQ. The CDR3 runs 15 residues. With 2 bases removed from V and 8 bases from J, the gap between germline ends came to 13 bases. The receptor comes from a human donor who donated a stem cell graft to a child with acute lymphoblastic leukemia. Here the sequenced sample was PBMCs from the stem cell graft donor, taken from the stem cell graft. The V gene is TRBV7-6, the J gene TRBJ1-6; no definite D call. Written as DNA, the CDR3 is TGTGCCAGCAGCTTAACGCGCCAAGGGTATTCACCCCTCCACTTT. This gives the protein CASSLTRQGYSPLHF. Full variable domain (remainder filled in from reference TRBV7-6 and TRBJ1-6): GAGVSQSPRYKVTKRGQDVALRCDPISGHVSLYWYRQALGQGPEFLTYFNYEAQQDKSGLPNDRFSAERPEGSISTLTIQRTEQRDSAMYRCASSLTRQGYSPLHFGNGTRLTVT.